The rows below give T cell receptor beta chains drawn from one sample of a study of cytomegalovirus exposure and HLA in healthy donors. Sequenced by immunoSEQ multiplex PCR; TCRdb stores in-frame clones only, minus some. Of about 150,000 clones in the sample, approximately 80% are singletons; the top ten hold about 12%. Source material: PBMCs. The origin of the receptors is a man aged 35-49 years in good health and CMV-seropositive. Each CDR3 is given with its conserved first and last residue. Fields, in order: D gene, clone size, V gene, J gene, CDR3 protein, CDR3 DNA. D genes are given only for firm matches. Not all rows give a size; the values are once, few, many and, for expanded clones, a class.

TRBD1,.,TRBV5-1,TRBJ1-6,CASSWGQGPPLHF,TGCGCCAGCAGCTGGGGACAGGGTCCTCCCCTCCACTTT
TRBD1,.,TRBV5-1,TRBJ2-2,CASSRQGATNTGELFF,TGCGCCAGCAGCAGACAGGGGGCCACGAACACCGGGGAGCTGTTTTTT
.,.,TRBV2,TRBJ2-2,CASRAGSNTGELFF,TGTGCCAGCAGAGCGGGCTCCAACACCGGGGAGCTGTTTTTT
TRBD1,.,TRBV19,TRBJ1-5,CASSDRGGNQPQHF,TGTGCCAGTAGTGACAGGGGGGGCAATCAGCCCCAGCATTTT
TRBD1,few,TRBV18,TRBJ2-7,CASSPTTGTGVEQYF,TGTGCCAGCTCACCAACGACCGGGACAGGGGTCGAGCAGTACTTC
TRBD2,.,TRBV10-1,TRBJ2-1,CASSESGGVGNEQFF,TGCGCCAGCAGTGAGTCCGGGGGGGTGGGCAATGAGCAGTTCTTC
TRBD1,few,TRBV30,TRBJ1-4,CAWSAGTGTLRDEKLFF,TGTGCCTGGAGTGCCGGGACAGGGACACTGAGAGACGAAAAACTGTTTTTT
.,.,TRBV5-6,TRBJ2-3,CASSLVQGPDTQYF,TGTGCCAGCAGCTTGGTACAGGGTCCAGATACGCAGTATTTT
TRBD1,few,TRBV6-5,TRBJ1-2,CASRTGAYGYTF,TGTGCCAGCAGGACAGGGGCCTATGGCTACACCTTC
.,.,TRBV10-1,TRBJ1-1,CASSEEVGTKNTEAFF,TGCGCCAGCAGTGAAGAGGTAGGGACAAAGAACACTGAAGCTTTCTTT
TRBD1,.,TRBV19,TRBJ2-7,CAGQGADSYEQYF,TGTGCCGGCCAGGGGGCAGACTCCTACGAGCAGTACTTC
.,.,TRBV5-4,TRBJ2-5,CASSPWGIGQPQETQYF,TGTGCCAGCAGCCCGTGGGGCATCGGACAGCCACAAGAGACCCAGTACTTC
TRBD2,few,TRBV27,TRBJ2-7,CASSSGTSVPYEQYF,TGTGCCAGCAGTTCCGGGACTAGCGTTCCCTACGAGCAGTACTTC
.,.,TRBV27,TRBJ2-1,CASSPLTREQFF,TGTGCCAGCAGTCCTCTCACCCGGGAGCAGTTCTTC
.,.,TRBV6-5,TRBJ2-3,CASSYTGSETDTQYF,TGTGCCAGCAGTTATACCGGGTCGGAGACAGATACGCAGTATTTT
.,.,TRBV7-9,TRBJ1-1,CSSSVRGIEAFF,TGTTCCAGCAGCGTTAGGGGAATTGAAGCTTTCTTT
.,.,TRBV7-3,TRBJ2-5,CASSLGEQETQYF,TGTGCCAGCAGCTTGGGAGAGCAAGAGACCCAGTACTTC
TRBD2,.,TRBV27,TRBJ2-1,CATAWTSKHEQFF,TGTGCCACAGCGTGGACTAGCAAGCATGAGCAGTTCTTC
TRBD2,.,TRBV18,TRBJ2-7,CASSRGGRGNEQYF,TGTGCCAGCTCGCGGGGCGGGAGAGGGAACGAGCAGTACTTC
TRBD1,.,TRBV7-8,TRBJ1-2,CASSALRGQGAKGYTF,TGTGCCAGCTCAGCGCTTCGGGGACAGGGGGCTAAAGGCTACACCTTC
TRBD2,.,TRBV7-9,TRBJ2-3,CASSPGGTDTQYF,TGTGCCAGCAGCCCGGGGGGAACAGATACGCAGTATTTT
TRBD1,few,TRBV5-5,TRBJ1-3,CASSLDRGFSGNTIYF,TGTGCCAGCAGCTTGGACAGGGGATTCTCTGGAAACACCATATATTTT
.,.,TRBV7-2,TRBJ2-3,CASTSDSNTDTQYF,TGTGCCAGCACCTCCGACTCGAACACAGATACGCAGTATTTT
.,once,TRBV6-1,TRBJ2-3,CASSAGPARDTQYF,TGTGCCAGCAGTGCAGGGCCCGCTAGAGATACGCAGTATTTT
TRBD2,.,TRBV7-3,TRBJ2-7,CASSLKGWREGSYEQYF,TGTGCCAGCAGCTTAAAAGGCTGGCGGGAGGGCTCCTACGAGCAGTACTTC
.,.,TRBV6-5,TRBJ1-1,CASSHGLNTEAFF,TGTGCCAGCAGTCACGGGTTGAACACTGAAGCTTTCTTT
TRBD2,.,TRBV28,TRBJ2-2,CASSLIGAGGVTGELFF,TGTGCCAGCAGTTTAATTGGGGCGGGAGGGGTCACCGGGGAGCTGTTTTTT
TRBD1,.,TRBV27,TRBJ2-7,CASSVRQGTYEQYF,TGTGCCAGCAGTGTCCGACAGGGGACCTACGAGCAGTACTTC
.,.,TRBV4-2,TRBJ2-7,CASSQVGSWVEQYF,TGTGCCAGCAGCCAAGTAGGGAGTTGGGTCGAGCAGTACTTC
TRBD1,few,TRBV5-1,TRBJ2-3,CASSLGTGADTQYF,TGCGCCAGCAGCTTGGGTACAGGGGCAGATACGCAGTATTTT
.,.,TRBV21-1,TRBJ2-2,CARTVGTGELFF,TGTGCCAGGACAGTCGGCACCGGGGAGCTGTTTTTT
.,.,TRBV7-9,TRBJ1-1,CASSSTDSREAFF,TGTGCCAGCAGCTCAACCGATTCCAGGGAAGCTTTCTTT
.,.,TRBV5-3,TRBJ2-7,CARSLELGFTYEQYF,TGTGCCAGAAGCTTGGAATTGGGCTTTACCTACGAGCAGTACTTC
TRBD1,.,TRBV29-1,TRBJ1-1,CSVRRGQSSEAFF,TGCAGCGTTCGCAGGGGGCAAAGCAGCGAAGCTTTCTTT
.,.,TRBV7-9,TRBJ2-5,CSSSLERRLGAPETQYF,TGTTCCAGCAGCTTAGAACGTAGGCTGGGGGCGCCGGAGACCCAGTACTTC
TRBD1,few,TRBV28,TRBJ1-5,CASRATGNGQPQHF,TGTGCCAGCAGAGCGACAGGGAACGGTCAGCCCCAGCATTTT
TRBD2,.,TRBV2,TRBJ2-5,CASSEARSSGRASETQYF,TGTGCCAGCAGTGAAGCGCGGTCTAGCGGGAGGGCCTCTGAGACCCAGTACTTC
.,.,TRBV27,TRBJ1-3,CASILPRGSSNTIYF,TGTGCCAGCATTCTACCGCGGGGGAGTTCTAACACCATATATTTT
TRBD2,.,TRBV6-5,TRBJ2-1,CASSYLAGDYNEQFF,TGTGCCAGCAGTTACTTAGCGGGAGACTACAATGAGCAGTTCTTC
TRBD1,.,TRBV7-3,TRBJ2-1,CASALDGTGPYNEQFF,TGTGCCAGCGCCCTAGACGGGACAGGACCATACAATGAGCAGTTCTTC
TRBD2,.,TRBV11-1,TRBJ2-7,CASSSSGASSYEQYF,TGTGCCAGCAGCTCTAGCGGGGCTAGCTCCTACGAGCAGTACTTC
.,.,TRBV7-6,TRBJ2-5,CASSLAMGGRTQYF,TGTGCCAGCAGCTTAGCGATGGGGGGTCGGACCCAGTACTTC
TRBD1,.,TRBV7-2,TRBJ1-6,CASSLDRDRGRSPLHF,TGTGCCAGCAGCTTAGACCGGGACAGGGGTCGATCACCCCTCCACTTT
TRBD2,.,TRBV6-6,TRBJ2-7,CASSQSGTPSYEQYF,TGTGCCAGCAGCCAGAGCGGGACCCCCTCCTACGAGCAGTACTTC
TRBD2,.,TRBV2,TRBJ2-5,CACLAGETQYF,TGTGCCTGCTTAGCGGGGGAGACCCAGTACTTC
TRBD2,few,TRBV9,TRBJ2-7,CASFEQGRTSHYEQYF,TGTGCCAGCTTCGAGCAGGGGCGGACTAGCCATTACGAGCAGTACTTC
.,few,TRBV21-1,TRBJ1-2,CASSKGGQGYGYTF,TGTGCCAGCAGCAAAGGGGGACAGGGATACGGCTACACCTTC
.,.,TRBV4-3,TRBJ1-2,CASSQGYVDSLYDYTF,TGCGCCAGCAGCCAAGGCTACGTGGACAGCCTCTATGACTACACCTTC
TRBD2,.,TRBV28,TRBJ2-7,CASSPLVASGLTYEQYF,TGTGCCAGCAGTCCCCTCGTGGCTAGCGGGTTAACCTACGAGCAGTACTTC
TRBD2,few,TRBV11-2,TRBJ2-7,CASTPSGGVSYEQYF,TGTGCCAGCACCCCCTCGGGAGGGGTCTCCTACGAGCAGTACTTC
.,.,TRBV5-6,TRBJ2-5,CASSLFRGQETQYF,TGTGCCAGCAGCTTGTTCCGGGGCCAAGAGACCCAGTACTTC
TRBD2,.,TRBV7-9,TRBJ2-3,CASSEPGTSLTDTQYF,TGTGCCAGCAGCGAGCCCGGGACTAGCCTCACAGATACGCAGTATTTT
.,few,TRBV7-9,TRBJ1-5,CASSLSGGQPQHF,TGTGCCAGCAGCTTAAGTGGCGGTCAGCCCCAGCATTTT
.,.,TRBV4-3,TRBJ2-7,CASSQFSGGEQYF,TGCGCCAGCAGCCAATTTTCAGGAGGAGAGCAGTACTTC
TRBD2,few,TRBV4-3,TRBJ2-7,CASSLGTSGSRTYEQYF,TGCGCCAGCAGCCTCGGGACTAGCGGGAGTAGAACCTACGAGCAGTACTTC
TRBD1,.,TRBV7-8,TRBJ1-2,CASSLSRGTAYGYTF,TGTGCCAGCAGTCTTAGCAGAGGGACAGCCTATGGCTACACCTTC